The 6 T cell receptor beta chains listed next were all sequenced from one sample in a study of control samples from healthy donors and cancer patients. The method was immunoSEQ multiplex PCR; TCRdb's version includes in-frame clones alone and lacks a portion of them. This sample has about 120,000 clones, with about 86% found just once. The sample was blood. These receptors were collected from a man aged 25 to 40 in good health.

In its sample, this clone was seen once. V usage is TRBV7-9 and J usage is TRBJ2-7; D remains ambiguous. Germline lookup yields CDR1 SEHNR and CDR2 FQNEAQ (reference sequence). Between the trimmed V and J ends, which lost 3 bases and 2 bases, there was a span of 8 bases. The CDR3 extends over 13 amino acids. The CDR3 is CASSFPQTYEQYF. Here the CDR3 DNA reads TGTGCCAGCAGCTTTCCACAAACCTACGAGCAGTACTTC.

In this sample, this clone turned up once. This sequence joins TRBV6-5 and TRBJ2-5, with 8 bases matching TRBD2. This CDR3 spans 16 amino acids. Trimming took 0 bases from V and 5 from J; bases not matched to a gene: 8. CDR1 is MNHEY and CDR2 is SVGAGI in the germline V gene. CDR3 nucleotide sequence: TGTGCCAGCAGTTACTCCATTAGCGGGACCGGGGAGACCCAGTACTTC. Its translation: CASSYSISGTGETQYF.

The chain is built from TRBV30 and TRBJ1-3; D unclear. V was clipped by 0 bases and J by 2 bases, with 35 bases between them. This CDR3 comprises 23 residues. Germline V gives CDR1 GTSNPN, CDR2 SVGIG (reference sequence). DNA of the CDR3: TGTGCCTGGAGTGTTCTCCTTCGTATTGTCCGCAACAGTTCTCCATCCCCTGGAAACACCATATATTTT. Translating it yields CAWSVLLRIVRNSSPSPGNTIYF.

The rearrangement uses TRBV18 and TRBJ1-1; 9 positions match TRBD1. Per the germline V gene, CDR1 is KGHSH and CDR2 is LQKENI. This CDR3 has 14 amino acids. V trimming: 3 bases; J trimming: 6 bases; junction bases outside the gene matches: 5. The CDR3: CASSPQDRGPEAFF. Here the CDR3 DNA reads TGTGCCAGCTCACCTCAGGACAGGGGTCCTGAAGCTTTCTTT.

The rearrangement joins TRBV6-5 to TRBJ2-5, with TRBD1 matching over 9 bases. Germline CDR1 and CDR2: MNHEY and SVGAGI. V lost 5 bases, J lost 5 bases, and 9 bases stayed unmatched. The CDR3 consists of 15 residues. The CDR3 sequence: CASSITGGWGETQYF. In DNA, the CDR3 is TGTGCCAGCAGTATAACAGGGGGCTGGGGGGAGACCCAGTACTTC.

This clone came up once. V is TRBV27 and J is TRBJ2-1, with a tentative D call TRBD2 (5 bases). V was shortened by 4 bases and J by 0 bases, with 22 bases between the two germline ends. The CDR3 has 19 residues. From germline, CDR1 is MNHEY and CDR2 SMNVEV (reference sequence). The DNA of the CDR3 is TGTGCCAGCAGTTCCGTTTTGATGGGTGGGGAGTCCTCCTACAATGAGCAGTTCTTC. Protein sequence: CASSSVLMGGESSYNEQFF.